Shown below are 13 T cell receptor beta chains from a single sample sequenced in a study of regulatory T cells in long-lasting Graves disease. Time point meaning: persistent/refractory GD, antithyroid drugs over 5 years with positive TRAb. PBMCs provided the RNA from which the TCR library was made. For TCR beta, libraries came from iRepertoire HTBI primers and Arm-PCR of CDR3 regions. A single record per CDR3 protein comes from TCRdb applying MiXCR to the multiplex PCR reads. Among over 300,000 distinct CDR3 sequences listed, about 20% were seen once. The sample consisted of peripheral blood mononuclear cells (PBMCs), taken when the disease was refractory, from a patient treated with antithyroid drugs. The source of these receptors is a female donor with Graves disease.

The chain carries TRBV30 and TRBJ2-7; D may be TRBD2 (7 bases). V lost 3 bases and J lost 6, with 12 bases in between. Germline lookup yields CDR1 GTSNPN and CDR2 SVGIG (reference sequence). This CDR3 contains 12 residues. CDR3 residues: CAWSWGGLEQYF. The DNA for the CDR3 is TGTGCCTGGAGCTGGGGGGGGCTCGAGCAGTACTTC.

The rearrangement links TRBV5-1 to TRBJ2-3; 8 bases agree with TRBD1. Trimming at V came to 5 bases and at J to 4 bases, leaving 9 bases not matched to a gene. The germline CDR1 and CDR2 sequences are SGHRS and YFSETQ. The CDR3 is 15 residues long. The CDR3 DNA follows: TGCGCCAGCAGACGGGCAGGGGGCTCGGCAGATACGCAGTATTTT. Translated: CASRRAGGSADTQYF.

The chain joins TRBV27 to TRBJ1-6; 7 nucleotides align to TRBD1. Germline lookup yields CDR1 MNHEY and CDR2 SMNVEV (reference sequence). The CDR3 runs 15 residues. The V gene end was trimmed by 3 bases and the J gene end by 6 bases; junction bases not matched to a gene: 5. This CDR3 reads CASSFITGVNSPLHF. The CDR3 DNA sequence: TGTGCCAGCAGTTTCATTACAGGGGTTAATTCACCCCTCCACTTT.

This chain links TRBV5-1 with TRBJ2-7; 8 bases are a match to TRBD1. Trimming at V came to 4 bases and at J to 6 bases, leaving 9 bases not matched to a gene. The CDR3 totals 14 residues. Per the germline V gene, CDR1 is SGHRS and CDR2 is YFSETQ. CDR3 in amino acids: CASSIRTGPGEQYF. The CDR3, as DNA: TGCGCCAGCAGCATCCGGACAGGGCCCGGCGAGCAGTACTTC.

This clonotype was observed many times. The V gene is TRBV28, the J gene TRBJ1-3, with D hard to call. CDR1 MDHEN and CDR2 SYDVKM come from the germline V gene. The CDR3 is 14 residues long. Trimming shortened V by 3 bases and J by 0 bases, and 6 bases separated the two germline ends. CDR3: CASSFGNSGNTIYF. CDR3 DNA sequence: TGTGCCAGCAGTTTCGGGAACTCTGGAAACACCATATATTTT. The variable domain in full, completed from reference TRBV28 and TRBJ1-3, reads DVKVTQSSRYLVKRTGEKVFLECVQDMDHENMFWYRQDPGLGLRLIYFSYDVKMKEKGDIPEGYSVSREKKERFSLILESASTNQTSMYLCASSFGNSGNTIYFGEGSWLTVV.

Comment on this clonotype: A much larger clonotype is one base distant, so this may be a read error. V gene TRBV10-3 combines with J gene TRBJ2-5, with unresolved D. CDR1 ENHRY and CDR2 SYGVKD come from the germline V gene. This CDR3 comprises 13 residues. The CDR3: CAISEGRKEAQYF. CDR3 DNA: TGTGCCATCAGTGAGGGTAGAAAAGAGGCCCAGTACTTC.

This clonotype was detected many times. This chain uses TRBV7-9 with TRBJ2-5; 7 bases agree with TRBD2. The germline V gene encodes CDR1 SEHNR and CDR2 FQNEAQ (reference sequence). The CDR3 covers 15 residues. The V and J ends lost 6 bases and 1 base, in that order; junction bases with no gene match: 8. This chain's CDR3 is CASSPLAAVQETQYF. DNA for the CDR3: TGTGCCAGCAGTCCCCTAGCGGCAGTCCAAGAGACCCAGTACTTC.

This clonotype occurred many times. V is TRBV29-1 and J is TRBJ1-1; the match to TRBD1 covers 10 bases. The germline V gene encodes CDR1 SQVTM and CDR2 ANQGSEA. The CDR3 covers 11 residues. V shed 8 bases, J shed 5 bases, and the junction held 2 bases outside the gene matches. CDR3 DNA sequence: TGCAGCCAGGGACAGGGGACTGAAGCTTTCTTT. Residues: CSQGQGTEAFF.

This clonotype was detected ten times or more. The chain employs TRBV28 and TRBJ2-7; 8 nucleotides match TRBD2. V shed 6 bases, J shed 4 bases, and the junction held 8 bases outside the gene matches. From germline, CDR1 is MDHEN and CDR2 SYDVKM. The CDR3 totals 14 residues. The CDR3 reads CASRPGTRVYEQYF. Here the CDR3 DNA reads TGTGCCAGCAGACCCGGGACTAGGGTTTACGAGCAGTACTTC.

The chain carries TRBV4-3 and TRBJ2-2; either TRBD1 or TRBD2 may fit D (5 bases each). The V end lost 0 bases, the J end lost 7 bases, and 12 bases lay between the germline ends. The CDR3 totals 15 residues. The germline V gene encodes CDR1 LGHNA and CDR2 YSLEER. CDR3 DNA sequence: TGCGCCAGCAGCCAAGATCTGGGGGATGGCGGGGAGCTGTTTTTT. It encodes CASSQDLGDGGELFF.

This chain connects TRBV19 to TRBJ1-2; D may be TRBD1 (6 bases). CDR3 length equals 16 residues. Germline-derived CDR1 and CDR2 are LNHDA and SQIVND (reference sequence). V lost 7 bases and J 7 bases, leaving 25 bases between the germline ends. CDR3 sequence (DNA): TGTGCCAGTACCCGTGGGGGGGCGCGGAGGGTTAGTGGCTACACCTTC. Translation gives CASTRGGARRVSGYTF. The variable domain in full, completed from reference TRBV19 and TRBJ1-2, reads DGGITQSPKYLFRKEGQNVTLSCEQNLNHDAMYWYRQDPGQGLRLIYYSQIVNDFQKGDIAEGYSVSREKKESFPLTVTSAQKNPTAFYLCASTRGGARRVSGYTFGSGTRLTVV.

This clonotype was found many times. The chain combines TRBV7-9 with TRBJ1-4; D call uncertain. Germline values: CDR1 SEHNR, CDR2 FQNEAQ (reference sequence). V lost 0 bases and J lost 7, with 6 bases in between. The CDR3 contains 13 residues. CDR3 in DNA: TGTGCCAGCAGCTTAGCGTCATCTGAAAAACTGTTTTTT. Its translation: CASSLASSEKLFF.

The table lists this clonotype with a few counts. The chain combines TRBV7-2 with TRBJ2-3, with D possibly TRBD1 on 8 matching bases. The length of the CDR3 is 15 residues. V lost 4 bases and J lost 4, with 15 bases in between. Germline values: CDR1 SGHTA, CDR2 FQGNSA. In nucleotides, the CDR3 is TGTGCCAGCAGCTACAGGGGGGGGAGTGCAGATACGCAGTATTTT. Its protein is CASSYRGGSADTQYF.